This T cell receptor beta chain is from a study of glioma-infiltrating T cells after dendritic cell vaccination. About the research overall: At biweekly intervals, patients got three intradermal dendritic cell vaccine injections.

Time point denoted: after dendritic cell vaccination, including at tumor progression/relapse. All glioblastoma patients lacked an isocitrate dehydrogenase mutation. Study results and caveats: Few patients contributed both blood and tumor specimens.

Germline V gene sequence: CDR1 SNHLY, CDR2 FYNNEI. The CDR3 spans 13 residues. As concerns this clone: As yet, its antigen is unknown. A junction boundary mismatches the germline segment, possibly from a read error. This sample also contains other DNA sequences that code for the same CDR3.

Primers: 60 V beta forward and 13 J beta reverse. Repertoires were generated with immunoSEQ multiplex PCR, while TCRdb's copy carries only in-frame clones and drops some. Of tens of thousands of clones in the sample, more than 75% are singletons; the top ten hold approximately 8.9%. Material: blood, obtained after dendritic cell vaccination. The rearrangement uses TRBV2 and TRBJ1-6; no clear D. The sequence came from a human donor with glioblastoma. CDR3 residues: CASGQINNSPLHF. In DNA, the CDR3 is TGTGCCAGCGGCCAGATAAATAATTCCCCCCTCCACTTT. The variable domain in full, completed from reference TRBV2 and TRBJ1-6, reads EPEVTQTPSHQVTQMGQEVILRCVPISNHLYFYWYRQILGQKVEFLVSFYNNEISEKSEIFDDQFSVERPDGSNFTLKIRSTKLEDSAMYFCASGQINNSPLHFGNGTRLTVT.